The 5 T cell receptor beta chains below all came from one sample that was sequenced in a study of blood T cells in healthy people across ages. Together with a sample-barcoded 5' primer, a J-beta primer mix was included in a second PCR lasting about 7 to 11 cycles. Using its own MiXCR run on the 5' RACE reads, TCRdb lists one record per CDR3 protein. The sample shows 750,000 to 950,000 distinct CDR3 sequences, roughly 50% of them seen only once. Sample: blood. Receptors originate from an elderly man in good health.

V is TRBV27 and J is TRBJ1-1; 7 positions agree with TRBD1. With V trimmed by 5 bases and J by 5 bases, 5 bases remained unmatched. The germline CDR1 and CDR2 sequences are MNHEY and SMNVEV (reference sequence). The length of the CDR3 is 13 residues. In DNA form, the CDR3 reads TGTGCCAGCAGTGCCACAGGGGTAACTGAAGCTTTCTTT. Its protein is CASSATGVTEAFF.

The rearrangement uses TRBV18 and TRBJ2-1; D remains ambiguous. The CDR3 consists of 13 residues. V lost 5 bases and J 4 bases, leaving 9 bases between the germline ends. Germline CDR1 is KGHSH and CDR2 is LQKENI. CDR3 loop: CASSTTLYNEQFF. The CDR3 region has the DNA TGTGCCAGCTCAACGACCCTTTACAATGAGCAGTTCTTC.

The chain links TRBV12-3 or TRBV12-4 to TRBJ2-4; TRBD1 agrees at 9 bases. Near its end, the DNA agrees better with TRBJ2-7, so the J call may be wrong. The length of the CDR3 is 15 residues. The CDR3 sequence is CASRARDRDTSEQYF. The DNA of the CDR3 is TGTGCCAGCAGGGCCCGGGACAGGGATACGAGCGAGCAGTACTTC.

The chain employs TRBV9 and TRBJ2-1; D gene uncertain. V was pared by 0 bases and J by 9 bases, with 16 bases between. Germline V gives CDR1 SGDLS, CDR2 YYNGEE. The CDR3 runs 15 residues. CDR3: CASSVASGTNSEQFF. The CDR3 DNA reads as TGTGCCAGCAGCGTAGCTTCCGGAACTAACAGTGAGCAGTTCTTC.

As for this clonotype: The junction and the germline gene differ at one end; a read error may be behind it. The rearrangement uses TRBV3-1 and TRBJ2-7, with TRBD2 identical over 11 bases. The length of the CDR3 is 14 residues. The germline gives CDR1 LGHDT, CDR2 YNNKEL (reference sequence). As DNA, the CDR3 is TGTGTCAGCAGCCTAGCGGGAGGTCCCTACGAGCAGTACTTC. It encodes CVSSLAGGPYEQYF.